The 5 T cell receptor beta chains below all came from one sample that was sequenced in a study of blood T cell repertoires in COVID-19. Clones were sequenced by immunoSEQ multiplex PCR, and TCRdb holds only the in-frame ones, with some missing. Among 200,000 to 300,000 clones, roughly 86% were seen once, and the ten largest hold 4%. Sequenced: peripheral blood. The receptor source for this set is a man over 45 with acute or convalescent COVID-19.

The chain combines TRBV10-3 with TRBJ2-3; maybe TRBD1 (5 bases). The CDR3 has 14 amino acids. V was pared by 6 bases and J by 3 bases, with 13 bases between. Germline V gene data show CDR1 as ENHRY and CDR2 as SYGVKD. The CDR3 sequence is CAISLETATDTQYF. The CDR3 nucleotides are TGTGCCATCAGCCTTGAGACAGCGACAGATACGCAGTATTTT.

This chain connects TRBV6-2 or TRBV6-3 to TRBJ2-5; possible D gene TRBD2, 6 bases. This CDR3 comprises 17 residues. V was shortened by 2 bases and J by 2 bases, with 18 bases between the two germline ends. The germline V gene encodes CDR1 MNHEY and CDR2 SVGEGT. The CDR3 DNA is TGTGCCAGCAGTTACACCCCCCGAAGCGGGCGTCAAGAGACCCAGTACTTC. It codes for CASSYTPRSGRQETQYF.

The chain's CDR3 is CASSYWGEGLTDTQYF. The CDR3 DNA reads as TGTGCCAGCAGTTACTGGGGCGAGGGACTCACAGATACGCAGTATTTT. The chain uses TRBV6-5 and TRBJ2-3; D might be TRBD2 (6 bases). The V end lost 1 base, the J end lost 2 bases, and 13 bases lay between the germline ends. CDR1 is MNHEY, CDR2 SVGAGI, per germline. The CDR3 contains 16 residues.

The chain carries TRBV10-3 and TRBJ2-1, with 9 bases matching TRBD1. The germline V gene encodes CDR1 ENHRY and CDR2 SYGVKD. The CDR3 runs 14 residues. V was clipped by 6 bases and J by 9 bases; unmatched bases: 9. The CDR3 bases are TGTGCCATCAGCCCGACAGGGGGTTCGGGTGAGCAGTTCTTC. It yields the protein CAISPTGGSGEQFF.

The rearrangement uses TRBV30 and TRBJ2-3; D ambiguous. CDR3 size: 12 residues. The germline V gene encodes CDR1 GTSNPN and CDR2 SVGIG (reference sequence). Trimming took off 4 bases at V and 0 bases at J, with 5 bases between the two ends. DNA of the CDR3: TGTGCCTGGACAGGAAGCACAGATACGCAGTATTTT. This codes for CAWTGSTDTQYF.